This passage covers 15 T cell receptor beta chains from one sample sequenced in a study of T cell responses to AZD1222 COVID-19 vaccine. Sequencing was performed with immunoSEQ multiplex PCR; in TCRdb, only in-frame clones are kept and a portion is missing. The top ten hold around 0.99% of the sample, which has about 160,000 clones, about 91% seen once. The sample in question was peripheral blood, obtained 28 days after the second AZD1222 dose. These receptors all stem from an adult who received the AZD1222 COVID-19 vaccine.

The V and J genes are TRBV3-1 (or the pseudogene TRBV3-2) and TRBJ1-2, with 7 bases that match TRBD1. The CDR3 extends over 14 amino acids. CDR1 and CDR2 from the germline V gene are LGHDT and YNNKEL (reference sequence). The V gene end was trimmed by 0 bases and the J gene end by 6 bases; junction bases not matched to a gene: 4. The CDR3 loop reads CASSQEGQLHGYTF. For the CDR3, the DNA is TGTGCCAGCAGCCAAGAGGGACAGCTCCATGGCTACACCTTC.

This rearrangement joins TRBV19 to TRBJ1-3; D is unresolved. Per germline, CDR1 LNHDA and CDR2 SQIVND (reference sequence). Trimming shortened V by 6 bases and J by 0 bases, and 18 bases separated the two germline ends. This CDR3 is 17 amino acids long. Here the CDR3 reads CASSHDGTYSSGNTIYF. The DNA for the CDR3 is TGTGCCAGTAGCCACGACGGAACCTATTCCTCTGGAAACACCATATATTTT.

The chain joins TRBV5-8 to TRBJ1-2, with D unresolved. Trimming pared 6 bases from V and 9 bases from J, leaving 18 bases between. This CDR3 spans 13 amino acids. Germline V CDR1 and CDR2: SGHTS, YDEGEE. This chain's CDR3 is CASIRKGRGSYTF. CDR3 nucleotides: TGTGCCAGCATCAGAAAGGGTCGCGGAAGCTACACCTTC.

This clone has a handful of counts. CDR3 nucleotide sequence: TGTGCCAGCAGCTTAGGGCAGACCAATCAGCCCCAGCATTTT. It specifies CASSLGQTNQPQHF. V and J are TRBV7-2 and TRBJ1-5; D is uncertain. Trimming cost V 1 base and J 3 bases, with 7 bases left between them. The germline CDR1 and CDR2 sequences are SGHTA and FQGNSA. The CDR3 is 14 amino acids.

The chain combines TRBV7-8 with TRBJ2-7; no clear D gene. This CDR3 is built from 13 residues. V was shortened by 1 base and J by 3 bases, with 7 bases between the two germline ends. Germline CDR1 SGHVS, CDR2 FQNEAQ. CDR3 nucleotide sequence: TGTGCCAGCAGCTTAGGGCTTATCTACGAGCAGTACTTC. This translates into CASSLGLIYEQYF.

This rearrangement joins TRBV9 to TRBJ1-4; D gene uncertain. The CDR3 is 13 amino acids. Per the germline V gene, CDR1 is SGDLS and CDR2 is YYNGEE. With 1 base removed from V and 6 bases from J, the gap between germline ends came to 7 bases. In DNA, the CDR3 is TGTGCCAGCAGCGTATCTTTGGATGAAAAACTGTTTTTT. This translates into CASSVSLDEKLFF.

In nucleotides, the CDR3 is TGTGCCAGCAGCCAAACCCCCACCGGGCCCGCGTCGAGCTACACCTTC. This codes for CASSQTPTGPASSYTF. The chain is built from TRBV7-9 and TRBJ1-2; D gene uncertain. CDR1 SEHNR and CDR2 FQNEAQ come from the germline V gene (reference sequence). Trimming removed 5 bases at V and 9 bases at J, with 25 bases between. The CDR3 is 16 amino acids.

The genes are TRBV5-4 and TRBJ2-6; 7 bases map to TRBD1. Germline V gene sequence: CDR1 SGHNT, CDR2 YYREEE (reference sequence). CDR3 size: 17 residues. With V trimmed by 4 bases and J by 4 bases, 11 bases remained unmatched. CDR3 loop: CASSLGGRPMGANVLTF. The DNA for the CDR3 is TGTGCCAGCAGCCTAGGGGGCCGCCCCATGGGGGCCAACGTCCTGACTTTC.

The gene calls are TRBV2 and TRBJ1-2; tentative D call: TRBD1 (5 bases). Germline V lookup: CDR1 SNHLY, CDR2 FYNNEI. The CDR3 totals 13 residues. Trimming took off 3 bases at V and 7 bases at J, with 12 bases between the two ends. CDR3 nucleotides: TGTGCCAGCAGTGAGATTCAGGGATCTGGCTACACCTTC. Protein sequence: CASSEIQGSGYTF.

The chain carries TRBV6-5 and TRBJ1-2; D remains ambiguous. CDR3 length: 13 amino acids. V gave up 6 bases and J gave up 8 bases, with 16 bases separating them. Looked up from germline, CDR1 is MNHEY and CDR2 is SVGAGI. Here the CDR3 DNA reads TGTGCCAGCAGCAAAGCCACCTCCAGGGGCTACACCTTC. Encoded protein: CASSKATSRGYTF.

The V gene is TRBV6-4, the J gene TRBJ2-1; 10 nucleotides line up with TRBD2. V shed 4 bases and J 3 bases; nucleotides not matched to a gene: 3. This CDR3 contains 15 residues. CDR1 and CDR2 from the germline V gene are MRHNA and SNTAGT. In DNA, the CDR3 is TGTGCCAGCAGTGCCTTAGCGGGGGGCTACAATGAGCAGTTCTTC. It is translated as CASSALAGGYNEQFF.

V gene TRBV7-2 combines with J gene TRBJ1-3; D perhaps matches TRBD1 (5 bases). Germline V CDR1 and CDR2: SGHTA, FQGNSA. The ends were cut back, 1 base at V and 3 bases at J, with 10 bases in the middle. CDR3 length: 15 amino acids. The CDR3 region has the DNA TGTGCCAGCAGCTTAGTGGCAGGGAGTGGAAACACCATATATTTT. Its translation is CASSLVAGSGNTIYF.

V is TRBV5-6 and J is TRBJ1-6, with D possibly TRBD1 on 6 matching bases. V was trimmed by 4 bases and J by 0 bases, leaving 17 bases between them. Per germline, CDR1 SGHDT and CDR2 YYEEEE. This CDR3 has 18 residues. The CDR3 protein is CASSQYDQGSSYNSPLHF. CDR3 nucleotide sequence: TGTGCCAGCAGCCAATATGACCAGGGGAGCTCCTATAATTCACCCCTCCACTTT.

The chain employs TRBV10-3 and TRBJ2-2, with 7 bases identical to TRBD2. The germline V gene encodes CDR1 ENHRY and CDR2 SYGVKD. The CDR3 is 13 residues long. J lost 8 bases, V lost 8 bases, and 8 bases had no gene match. The DNA of the CDR3 is TGTGCCATCCTAAGACTAGCAGGAGGGGAGCTGTTTTTT. Translation gives CAILRLAGGELFF.

The chain combines TRBV6-5 with TRBJ2-7; D may be TRBD1 or TRBD2 (5 bases each). V was clipped by 6 bases and J by 2 bases, with 11 bases between them. Germline values: CDR1 MNHEY, CDR2 SVGAGI. The CDR3 is made up of 13 amino acids. The CDR3: CASSRDGPYEQYF. The CDR3 DNA reads as TGTGCCAGCAGCCGGGACGGTCCCTACGAGCAGTACTTC.